Included here is one TCR beta chain sequence, with context. Antigen specificity is unknown. Per donor, at least one pre-ART and at least two post-ART PBMC samples were obtained. HIV-positive participants all received treatment in the United States. The data belong to a study of long-term antiretroviral therapy in people with HIV. General study results and limits: Post-ART samples showed increased diversity that remained below transplant donor control levels. Regardless of time point, clones expanded before ART dominated the repertoire.

Trimming pared 1 base from V and 3 bases from J, leaving 12 bases between. The CDR3 loop spans 15 amino acids. From germline, CDR1 is MGHRA and CDR2 YSYEKL. Assay version v3.0 of immunoSEQ was used, and it was run at survey level. The data were produced by immunoSEQ multiplex PCR, yet TCRdb's version contains in-frame clones alone and is incomplete. This table has over 25,000 clones, around 80% appearing once. The specimen comprised unsorted PBMCs, sampled 1.1 years before starting antiretroviral therapy. The sequence was obtained from a woman aged 25-40 years with HIV. The chain joins TRBV4-1 to TRBJ1-1, with a weak D call TRBD1 (6 bases). CDR3 bases: TGCGCCAGCAGCCAAGTCCAGGACAGATACACTGAAGCTTTCTTT. Protein sequence: CASSQVQDRYTEAFF.